Presented here are 18 T cell receptor beta chains from one specimen sequenced in a study of blood T cell repertoires in COVID-19. Sequenced by immunoSEQ multiplex PCR; TCRdb stores in-frame clones only, minus some. The sample includes some 150,000 clones, approximately 90% of them seen just once. Source material: peripheral blood. Receptors originate from a woman in her 50s with active or convalescent COVID-19.

This rearrangement joins TRBV6-5 to TRBJ2-1, with TRBD2 matching 8 bases. Per germline, CDR1 MNHEY and CDR2 SVGAGI. The junction had 10 bases not matched to a gene; V was cut back by 0 bases and J by 9 bases. The CDR3 is 16 amino acids. This chain's CDR3 is CASSYSSGTSLPEQFF. The CDR3 DNA reads TGTGCCAGCAGTTACTCGTCCGGGACTAGTCTTCCTGAGCAGTTCTTC.

The V and J genes are TRBV14 and TRBJ1-1, with D maybe TRBD1 (5 bases). The CDR3 is 17 residues long. V was shortened by 4 bases and J by 1 base, with 19 bases between the two germline ends. Germline V CDR1 and CDR2: SGHDN, FVKESK. The CDR3 here is CASSLKTLPGRNTEAFF. The CDR3 DNA reads as TGTGCCAGCAGCCTAAAGACCCTCCCAGGGCGGAACACTGAAGCTTTCTTT.

The rearrangement links TRBV2 to TRBJ1-5; TRBD1 might be the D (5 bases). The germline V gene has CDR1 SNHLY and CDR2 FYNNEI. This CDR3 region has 14 residues. Between the trimmed V and J ends, which lost 5 bases and 7 bases, there was a span of 15 bases. The CDR3 DNA is TGTGCCAGCAGTACCGGGACTTCGAGACAGCCCCAGCATTTT. Its translation: CASSTGTSRQPQHF. Combining the CDR3 with reference TRBV2 and TRBJ1-5 gives the whole variable domain EPEVTQTPSHQVTQMGQEVILRCVPISNHLYFYWYRQILGQKVEFLVSFYNNEISEKSEIFDDQFSVERPDGSNFTLKIRSTKLEDSAMYFCASSTGTSRQPQHFGDGTRLSIL.

The chain has TRBV6-2 or TRBV6-3 and TRBJ2-5, with 12 bases that match TRBD2. Germline V lookup: CDR1 MNHEY, CDR2 SVGEGT. The V gene end was trimmed by 4 bases and the J gene end by 5 bases; junction bases not matched to a gene: 5. This CDR3 comprises 15 residues. The DNA for the CDR3 is TGTGCCAGCAGTTTCCCCCTAGCGGGGGGGGAGACCCAGTACTTC. Translation: CASSFPLAGGETQYF.

V usage is TRBV5-4 and J usage is TRBJ2-5; D is perhaps TRBD2 (6 bases). CDR1 and CDR2 from the germline V gene are SGHNT and YYREEE (reference sequence). The CDR3 totals 15 residues. Trimming shortened V by 1 base and J by 2 bases, and 12 bases separated the two germline ends. CDR3 coding DNA: TGTGCCAGCAGCTTGTCCCCAGGGACTCAAGAGACCCAGTACTTC. Protein: CASSLSPGTQETQYF.

This clone was recorded only once. V is TRBV7-3 and J is TRBJ2-1; 14 bases agree with TRBD2. The CDR3 loop spans 15 amino acids. The J segment lost 6 bases and the V segment lost 4 bases, leaving 2 bases of the junction unmatched. CDR1 is SGHTA, CDR2 FQGTGA, per germline. The CDR3 is CASSSGLAGVNEQFF. DNA of the CDR3: TGTGCCAGCAGCTCGGGACTAGCGGGAGTCAATGAGCAGTTCTTC.

The chain employs TRBV9 and TRBJ2-5; no clear D gene. The V and J ends lost 3 bases and 2 bases respectively, with 14 bases between them. Germline V gives CDR1 SGDLS, CDR2 YYNGEE. The CDR3 is made up of 15 amino acids. The CDR3 DNA sequence: TGTGCCAGCAGCGCCTTTTCCGGCAGGCAAGAGACCCAGTACTTC. Translation gives CASSAFSGRQETQYF.

This rearrangement joins TRBV9 to TRBJ2-1; 10 nucleotides line up with TRBD2. V lost 0 bases and J lost 5; bases outside the gene matches: 5. Germline lookup yields CDR1 SGDLS and CDR2 YYNGEE. This CDR3 comprises 16 residues. This chain's CDR3 is CASSVAAAGGDNEQFF. The CDR3 nucleotides are TGTGCCAGCAGCGTAGCTGCAGCGGGGGGGGACAATGAGCAGTTCTTC.

This chain uses TRBV14 with TRBJ2-1; 16 bases agree with TRBD2. The germline V gene encodes CDR1 SGHDN and CDR2 FVKESK. J was trimmed by 12 bases and V by 4 bases; bases with no gene match: 6. CDR3 length: 15 amino acids. The CDR3 DNA sequence: TGTGCCAGCAGCCCCGGGACTAGCGGGAGGGCCTGGCAGTTCTTC. It is translated as CASSPGTSGRAWQFF.

The genes are TRBV7-9 and TRBJ2-5; TRBD2 might be the D (6 bases). The germline V and J ends were trimmed by 3 bases and 4 bases, with 12 bases remaining between them. The germline V gene encodes CDR1 SEHNR and CDR2 FQNEAQ (reference sequence). The CDR3 runs 14 residues. CDR3 loop: CASSFLEGPETQYF. In DNA, the CDR3 is TGTGCCAGCAGCTTTTTGGAGGGGCCAGAGACCCAGTACTTC.

The chain combines TRBV2 with TRBJ2-5, with 11 bases matching TRBD2. The length of the CDR3 is 15 residues. The J segment lost 4 bases and the V segment lost 6 bases, leaving 7 bases of the junction unmatched. CDR1 is SNHLY, CDR2 FYNNEI, per germline. The CDR3 coding sequence is TGTGCCAGCAGGGTTAGCGGGGGGGCGGTAGAGACCCAGTACTTC. Translation: CASRVSGGAVETQYF.

The gene calls are TRBV6-6 and TRBJ2-1, with 10 bases identical to TRBD1. V shed 5 bases and J 9 bases; nucleotides not matched to a gene: 7. The germline CDR1 and CDR2 sequences are MNHNY and SVGAGI (reference sequence). This CDR3 comprises 14 residues. CDR3 DNA sequence: TGTGCCAGCAGTCACGGACAGGGGGGGGGTGAGCAGTTCTTC. Its translation is CASSHGQGGGEQFF.

V gene TRBV28 combines with J gene TRBJ2-5; possibly TRBD2 for D (6 bases). Trimming pared 5 bases from V and 1 base from J, leaving 23 bases between. Germline V lookup: CDR1 MDHEN, CDR2 SYDVKM. The CDR3 loop spans 18 amino acids. In nucleotides, the CDR3 is TGTGCCAGCAGTCCTATTCCATCGGGACGGGGGATCCAAGAGACCCAGTACTTC. Translating it yields CASSPIPSGRGIQETQYF.

There are a few counts of this clone. V gene TRBV6-5 combines with J gene TRBJ1-1; 7 bases align to TRBD1. The CDR3 totals 12 residues. Germline CDR1 MNHEY, CDR2 SVGAGI. V lost 5 bases to trimming and J lost 5 bases; unmatched junction nucleotides: 2. CDR3 protein: CASSKGQTEAFF. The CDR3 bases are TGTGCCAGCAGTAAGGGACAGACTGAAGCTTTCTTT.

This chain joins TRBV27 and TRBJ2-7; TRBD1 might be the D (6 bases). Germline CDR1 and CDR2: MNHEY and SMNVEV (reference sequence). The V end was cut by 4 bases, the J end by 2 bases, with 12 bases between. The CDR3 is 14 residues long. The CDR3 DNA follows: TGTGCCAGCAGTTCCCTAAGGACAGCCTACGAGCAGTACTTC. Protein sequence: CASSSLRTAYEQYF.

The J gene is TRBJ1-2, the V gene TRBV9, with TRBD1 matching 8 bases. The CDR3 totals 21 residues. Germline-derived CDR1 and CDR2 are SGDLS and YYNGEE. V was pared by 2 bases and J by 2 bases, with 23 bases of the junction left unmatched. The CDR3 sequence: CASSVGGRGLFKGPANYGYTF. The CDR3 coding sequence is TGTGCCAGCAGCGTTGGGGGCAGGGGGCTGTTTAAGGGCCCAGCGAACTATGGCTACACCTTC. The complete variable domain, with remaining parts taken from reference TRBV9 and TRBJ1-2, reads DSGVTQTPKHLITATGQRVTLRCSPRSGDLSVYWYQQSLDQGLQFLIQYYNGEERAKGNILERFSAQQFPDLHSELNLSSLELGDSALYFCASSVGGRGLFKGPANYGYTFGSGTRLTVV.

The J gene is TRBJ1-1, the V gene TRBV7-2; D call uncertain. V was clipped by 1 base and J by 2 bases, with 5 bases between them. The CDR3 sequence is 13 residues long. Germline V gene data show CDR1 as SGHTA and CDR2 as FQGNSA. The CDR3 sequence is CASSLVTNTEAFF. In nucleotides, the CDR3 is TGTGCCAGCAGCTTAGTCACTAACACTGAAGCTTTCTTT.

The chain uses TRBV7-2 and TRBJ2-7, with D possibly being TRBD2 (5 bases). The CDR3 spans 14 residues. Deletions cut 0 bases from V and 3 bases from J, with 9 bases between. Looked up from germline, CDR1 is SGHTA and CDR2 is FQGNSA. As DNA, the CDR3 is TGTGCCAGCAGCTTAGCGGGAGCCATCTACGAGCAGTACTTC. As protein: CASSLAGAIYEQYF.